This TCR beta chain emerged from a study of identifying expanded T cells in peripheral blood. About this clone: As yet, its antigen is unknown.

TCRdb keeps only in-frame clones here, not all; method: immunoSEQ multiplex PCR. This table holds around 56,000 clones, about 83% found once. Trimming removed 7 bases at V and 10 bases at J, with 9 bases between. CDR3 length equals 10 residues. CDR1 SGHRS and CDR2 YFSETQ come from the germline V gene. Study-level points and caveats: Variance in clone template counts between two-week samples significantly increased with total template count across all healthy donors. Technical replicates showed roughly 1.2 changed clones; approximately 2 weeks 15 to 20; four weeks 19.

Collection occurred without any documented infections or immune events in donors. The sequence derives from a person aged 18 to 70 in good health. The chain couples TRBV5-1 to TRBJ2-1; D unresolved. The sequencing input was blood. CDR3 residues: CASGDGEQFF. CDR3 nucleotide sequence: TGCGCCAGCGGCGACGGGGAGCAGTTCTTC.